Sequencing of this TCR beta chain was carried out in a study of blood T cell repertoires in COVID-19. CDR3 length equals 15 residues. Germline V lookup: CDR1 KGHDR, CDR2 SFDVKD. The germline V and J ends were trimmed by 4 bases and 4 bases, with 15 bases remaining between them. This table comes from immunoSEQ multiplex PCR, and its TCRdb copy is limited to in-frame clones, with some not included. The data hold hundreds of thousands of clones, with 80% to 85% observed a single time. The genes are TRBV24-1 and TRBJ1-2; tentative D call: TRBD1 (5 bases). Sequencing used PBMCs or T cells enriched from blood (not recorded which). The sequence derives from a middle-aged man who had been exposed to COVID-19. CDR3 DNA sequence: TGTGCCACCAGTGACCCCGGGGGAGCCCTCTATGGCTACACCTTC. It codes for CATSDPGGALYGYTF.